Presented here are 12 T cell receptor beta chains from one specimen sequenced in a study of blood T cell repertoires in COVID-19. Here immunoSEQ multiplex PCR was the method, and the copy in TCRdb shows in-frame clones only, minus some. The table shows a few hundred thousand clones, with around 81% occurring only once. Sequencing was carried out using PBMCs or T cells enriched from blood (not recorded which). The source of these receptors is a man aged 45-65 years who had recovered from COVID-19.

The J gene is TRBJ1-1, the V gene TRBV10-2; D is perhaps TRBD1 (6 bases). CDR1 and CDR2 from the germline V gene are WSHSY and SAAADI. The CDR3 has 13 amino acids. Trimming took off 8 bases at V and 6 bases at J, with 16 bases between the two ends. CDR3 sequence: CASHNRGAPEAFF. DNA of the CDR3: TGCGCCAGCCATAATCGGGGGGCCCCTGAAGCTTTCTTT.

The chain couples TRBV21-1 to TRBJ2-5; whether TRBD1, the table's D call, matches the DNA was not checked. TRBV21-1 is described as a pseudogene. CDR3 length equals 18 residues. CDR3 amino acids: CASRPKIVGQLGGETQYF. DNA of the CDR3: TGTGCCAGCCGCCCAAAAATAGTGGGACAGCTGGGGGGAGAGACCCAGTACTTC.

The gene calls are TRBV14 and TRBJ2-3, with TRBD2 matching over 7 bases. CDR1 is SGHDN, CDR2 FVKESK, per germline. V lost 1 base and J lost 4; bases outside the gene matches: 8. The CDR3 is made up of 16 amino acids. DNA of the CDR3: TGTGCCAGCAGCCAAGTAAGACTAGCTAGGGCAGATACGCAGTATTTT. This encodes CASSQVRLARADTQYF.

The rearrangement joins TRBV9 to TRBJ2-7, with D possibly being TRBD2 (6 bases). Germline loops: CDR1 SGDLS, CDR2 YYNGEE. V was clipped by 2 bases and J by 0 bases, with 12 bases between them. The CDR3 consists of 15 residues. The CDR3 region has the DNA TGTGCCAGCAGCGTGGCGGGGACGACCTCCTACGAGCAGTACTTC. This codes for CASSVAGTTSYEQYF.

About this clone itself: This may be a read error: a much more frequent sequence differs by one nucleotide. The chain is built from TRBV28 and TRBJ1-1; D gene ambiguous. Germline CDR1 is MDHEN and CDR2 is SYDVKM. V lost 3 bases, J lost 3 bases, and 5 bases lay in between. CDR3 length: 12 amino acids. The CDR3 here is CASSFGYTEAFF. The CDR3 nucleotides read TGTGCCAGCAGTTTCGGGTACACTGAAGCTTTCTTT. The complete variable domain, with remaining parts taken from reference TRBV28 and TRBJ1-1, reads DVKVTQSSRYLVKRTGEKVFLECVQDMDHENMFWYRQDPGLGLRLIYFSYDVKMKEKGDIPEGYSVSREKKERFSLILESASTNQTSMYLCASSFGYTEAFFGQGTRLTVV.

V usage is TRBV2 and J usage is TRBJ2-1; tentative D call: TRBD2 (6 bases). The ends were cut back, 6 bases at V and 2 bases at J, with 11 bases in the middle. CDR3 size: 14 residues. CDR1 is SNHLY, CDR2 FYNNEI, per germline. This chain's CDR3 is CASRTGEPYNEQFF. The DNA of the CDR3 is TGTGCCAGCAGGACGGGAGAACCCTACAATGAGCAGTTCTTC. The complete variable domain, with remaining parts taken from reference TRBV2 and TRBJ2-1, reads EPEVTQTPSHQVTQMGQEVILRCVPISNHLYFYWYRQILGQKVEFLVSFYNNEISEKSEIFDDQFSVERPDGSNFTLKIRSTKLEDSAMYFCASRTGEPYNEQFFGPGTRLTVL.

This clone was seen a few times. This rearrangement joins TRBV9 to TRBJ2-2, with a weak D call TRBD1 (6 bases). CDR1 and CDR2 (germline): SGDLS, YYNGEE. V shed 3 bases and J shed 9 bases, with 12 bases lying between them. The CDR3 has 13 amino acids. As DNA, the CDR3 is TGTGCCAGCAGCGGGTTACAGGGCCGGGAGCTGTTTTTT. Translating it yields CASSGLQGRELFF.

CDR3 bases: TGTGCCAGCAGCTTGGGCGGGAGTAGGGGTCTAAGAGAGCAGTTCTTC. This sequence encodes CASSLGGSRGLREQFF. The rearrangement links TRBV11-3 to TRBJ2-1; 7 nucleotides line up with TRBD2. Losses at the gene ends were 3 bases for V and 10 bases for J; bases not matched to a gene: 15. Germline assignment: CDR1 SGHNT and CDR2 YENEEA. There are 16 residues in the CDR3.

This rearrangement joins TRBV11-2 to TRBJ1-1; 8 bases line up with TRBD1. Germline CDR1 SGHAT, CDR2 FQNNGV. V was clipped by 6 bases and J by 8 bases; unmatched bases: 2. CDR3 size: 11 residues. This CDR3 reads CASSRQGEAFF. The CDR3, as DNA: TGTGCCAGCAGTCGACAGGGGGAAGCTTTCTTT.

The J gene is TRBJ2-7, the V gene TRBV19; 9 bases are shared with TRBD2. The CDR3 sequence is 15 residues long. Germline-derived CDR1 and CDR2 are LNHDA and SQIVND (reference sequence). Trimming at V came to 5 bases and at J to 7 bases, leaving 12 bases not matched to a gene. Here the CDR3 reads CASSVAGVGSGEQYF. DNA of the CDR3: TGTGCCAGTAGTGTAGCGGGAGTAGGTTCGGGGGAGCAGTACTTC.

The chain is built from TRBV5-1 and TRBJ1-1; D remains ambiguous. Germline values: CDR1 SGHRS, CDR2 YFSETQ. This CDR3 comprises 14 residues. Trimming removed 0 bases at V and 0 bases at J, with 6 bases between. The CDR3 DNA reads TGCGCCAGCAGCTTGGGCAGTTTGAACACTGAAGCTTTCTTT. Translating gives CASSLGSLNTEAFF.

The CDR3 reads CASSEVQLAGELFF. DNA for the CDR3: TGTGCCAGCAGTGAAGTACAGTTGGCCGGGGAGCTGTTTTTT. This chain connects TRBV2 to TRBJ2-2; no firm D call. The CDR3 loop spans 14 amino acids. Trimming cost V 1 base and J 6 bases, with 9 bases left between them. Germline-derived CDR1 and CDR2 are SNHLY and FYNNEI.